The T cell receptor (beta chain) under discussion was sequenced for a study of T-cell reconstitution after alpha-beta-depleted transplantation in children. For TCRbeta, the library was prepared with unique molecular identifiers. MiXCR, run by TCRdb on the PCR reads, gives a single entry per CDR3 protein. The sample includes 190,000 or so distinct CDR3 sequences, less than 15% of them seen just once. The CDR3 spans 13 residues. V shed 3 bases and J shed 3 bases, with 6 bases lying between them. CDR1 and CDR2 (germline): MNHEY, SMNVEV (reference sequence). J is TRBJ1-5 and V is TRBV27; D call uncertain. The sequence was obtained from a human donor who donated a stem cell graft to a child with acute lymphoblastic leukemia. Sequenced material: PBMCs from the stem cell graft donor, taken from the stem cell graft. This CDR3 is CASSLAHNQPQHF. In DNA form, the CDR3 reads TGTGCCAGCAGTTTGGCCCACAATCAGCCCCAGCATTTT.